What follows are 24 T cell receptor beta chains derived from one specimen sequenced in a study of T cells after posttransplantation cyclophosphamide. Method: immunoSEQ multiplex PCR; TCRdb's copy keeps in-frame clones and lacks some. The repertoire consists of about 36,000 clones, none detected only once. Sequencing was done on a sample of PBMCs. The receptors were gathered from a girl aged 10 to 17 in good health, CMV-negative, and a related stem cell transplant donor.

In its sample, this clone was seen many times. This rearrangement joins TRBV6-4 to TRBJ2-3; 14 positions agree with TRBD2. Germline V gene lookup returns CDR1 MRHNA and CDR2 SNTAGT. The CDR3 totals 16 residues. Unmatched junction bases numbered 0, after V lost 0 bases and J lost 4 bases. For the CDR3, the DNA is TGTGCCAGCAGTGACTCGACTAGCGGGGGGGCAGATACGCAGTATTTT. Translating gives CASSDSTSGGADTQYF.

This clone was observed at least ten times. The chain is built from TRBV19 and TRBJ2-4; no definite D call. The germline gives CDR1 LNHDA, CDR2 SQIVND (reference sequence). Trimming pared 4 bases from V and 8 bases from J, leaving 12 bases between. The length of the CDR3 is 13 residues. The CDR3, as DNA: TGTGCCAGTAGTAAAGACTGGAGTGACATTCAGTACTTC. Translating it yields CASSKDWSDIQYF.

This sequence joins TRBV4-1 and TRBJ2-7; 7 nucleotides match TRBD1. Germline values: CDR1 MGHRA, CDR2 YSYEKL. The trim removed 2 bases at V and 3 bases at J, leaving 7 bases unmatched. The CDR3 runs to 15 residues. The chain's CDR3 is CASSQLGTVNYEQYF. The CDR3 region has the DNA TGCGCCAGCAGCCAACTCGGGACAGTTAACTACGAGCAGTACTTC.

This clone was counted only a few times. The chain couples TRBV21-1 to TRBJ1-5; the table names TRBD1, a call not compared with the DNA. TRBV21-1 is termed a pseudogene. This CDR3 spans 14 amino acids. CDR3 sequence reads: CATQDRNSNQPQHF. DNA for the CDR3: TGTGCCACTCAAGACAGAAATAGCAATCAGCCCCAGCATTTT.

This chain joins TRBV6-5 and TRBJ1-6, with 7 bases aligning to TRBD1. With 6 bases clipped from V and 10 bases from J, the junction kept 9 bases outside the gene matches. Germline V gene lookup returns CDR1 MNHEY and CDR2 SVGAGI. The length of the CDR3 is 14 residues. The CDR3 DNA follows: TGTGCCAGCAGACCACAACAGGGGAGATCACCCCTCCACTTT. It encodes CASRPQQGRSPLHF.

In this sample, this clone turned up many times. The chain is built from TRBV28 and TRBJ2-3; 8 nucleotides line up with TRBD1. Germline CDR1 MDHEN, CDR2 SYDVKM. CDR3 length equals 15 residues. The J segment lost 4 bases and the V segment lost 5 bases, leaving 8 bases of the junction unmatched. The CDR3 nucleotides read TGTGCCAGCAGTCGGGACAGGTGGGGCCCAGATACGCAGTATTTT. As protein: CASSRDRWGPDTQYF.

This clone was detected many times. V and J are TRBV4-3 and TRBJ2-3, with D hard to call. This CDR3 has 16 amino acids. V lost 0 bases to trimming and J lost 4 bases, with 14 bases between them. Germline V gene data show CDR1 as LGHNA and CDR2 as YSLEER. The DNA of the CDR3 is TGCGCCAGCAGCCAAGAAAGGCTAGATGGCGCAGATACGCAGTATTTT. It is translated as CASSQERLDGADTQYF.

In this sample, this clone turned up many times. This chain joins TRBV19 and TRBJ1-5, with TRBD1 matching over 8 bases. V trimming: 5 bases; J trimming: 3 bases; junction bases outside the gene matches: 3. Germline V gene sequence: CDR1 LNHDA, CDR2 SQIVND (reference sequence). This CDR3 comprises 14 residues. The CDR3 region has the DNA TGTGCCAGTAGTCAGGGACAGGACAATCAGCCCCAGCATTTT. Amino acids: CASSQGQDNQPQHF.

The table lists this clone with many counts. The genes are TRBV7-8 and TRBJ2-5; D is perhaps TRBD1 (6 bases). Germline CDR1 and CDR2: SGHVS and FQNEAQ. The CDR3 extends over 13 amino acids. V lost 2 bases and J lost 5, with 9 bases in between. The CDR3 loop is CASSLQGPETQYF. Written as DNA, the CDR3 is TGTGCCAGCAGCTTACAGGGGCCGGAGACCCAGTACTTC.

In this sample, this clone turned up many times. The chain couples TRBV19 to TRBJ1-5, with D perhaps matching TRBD1 (6 bases). This CDR3 is built from 16 residues. Trimming left V 8 bases short and J 0 bases short, with 17 bases between. Looked up from germline, CDR1 is LNHDA and CDR2 is SQIVND (reference sequence). The CDR3 loop reads CASQTRTDYSNQPQHF. As DNA, the CDR3 is TGTGCCAGTCAAACTCGGACAGACTATAGCAATCAGCCCCAGCATTTT.

The chain employs TRBV9 and TRBJ1-3; the D is unclear. Trimming removed 7 bases at V and 0 bases at J, with 8 bases between. This CDR3 is built from 13 residues. CDR1 is SGDLS and CDR2 is YYNGEE in the germline V gene. CDR3 amino acids: CASARLSGNTIYF. CDR3 in DNA: TGTGCCAGCGCGCGCCTCTCTGGAAACACCATATATTTT.

The J gene is TRBJ1-6, the V gene TRBV19; TRBD1 matches at 7 bases. The CDR3 consists of 15 residues. Germline V lookup: CDR1 LNHDA, CDR2 SQIVND (reference sequence). Germline trimming cut 3 bases from V and 3 bases from J; bases unmatched to any gene: 2. DNA for the CDR3: TGTGCCAGTAGTATCCGGGACAGCTATAATTCACCCCTCCACTTT. It encodes CASSIRDSYNSPLHF. The full variable domain, its missing parts supplied by reference TRBV19 and TRBJ1-6, is DGGITQSPKYLFRKEGQNVTLSCEQNLNHDAMYWYRQDPGQGLRLIYYSQIVNDFQKGDIAEGYSVSREKKESFPLTVTSAQKNPTAFYLCASSIRDSYNSPLHFGNGTRLTVT.

Many counts were recorded for this clone. The rearrangement uses TRBV5-1 and TRBJ2-2; the D gene is possibly TRBD1 (5 bases). This CDR3 comprises 14 residues. Germline lookup yields CDR1 SGHRS and CDR2 YFSETQ. Trimming removed 5 bases at V and 2 bases at J, with 10 bases between. The CDR3 spells CASRGHLNTGELFF. The DNA for the CDR3 is TGCGCCAGCAGGGGGCACTTAAACACCGGGGAGCTGTTTTTT.

There are many counts of this clone. The V and J genes are TRBV5-4 and TRBJ2-7; 12 bases agree with TRBD2. V lost 3 bases and J lost 3; bases outside the gene matches: 7. Germline values: CDR1 SGHNT, CDR2 YYREEE (reference sequence). The CDR3 covers 16 residues. CDR3 sequence reads: CASSSILAGGGYEQYF. CDR3 bases: TGTGCCAGCAGCTCGATACTAGCGGGAGGAGGCTACGAGCAGTACTTC.

This clone is medium-sized within its sample. V usage is TRBV7-3 and J usage is TRBJ1-2, with D unclear. Deletions cut 5 bases from V and 0 bases from J, with 4 bases between. The CDR3 totals 12 residues. Germline CDR1 is SGHTA and CDR2 is FQGTGA. The DNA of the CDR3 is TGTGCCAGCAGCGACACTAACTATGGCTACACCTTC. Its translation is CASSDTNYGYTF. Using reference TRBV7-3 and TRBJ1-2 for the parts outside the CDR3, the full variable domain is GAGVSQTPSNKVTEKGKYVELRCDPISGHTALYWYRQSLGQGPEFLIYFQGTGAADDSGLPNDRFFAVRPEGSVSTLKIQRTERGDSAVYLCASSDTNYGYTFGSGTRLTVV.

This clone came up many times. The chain joins TRBV29-1 to TRBJ2-7; TRBD1 matches at 8 bases. The CDR3 loop spans 13 amino acids. Germline values: CDR1 SQVTM, CDR2 ANQGSEA. J was trimmed by 0 bases and V by 6 bases; bases with no gene match: 4. CDR3 residues: CSVGQDSSYEQYF. The CDR3 DNA reads TGCAGCGTGGGACAGGACAGCTCCTACGAGCAGTACTTC.

This clone was counted many times. The chain employs TRBV5-4 and TRBJ1-2, with TRBD1 matching 7 bases. The CDR3 is 14 residues long. V lost 7 bases to trimming and J lost 2 bases; unmatched junction nucleotides: 8. Germline V lookup: CDR1 SGHNT, CDR2 YYREEE (reference sequence). The CDR3, as DNA: TGTGCCAGCCGACACGAGGGACAGAACTATGGCTACACCTTC. Translated: CASRHEGQNYGYTF.

This clone was detected many times. The rearrangement joins TRBV28 to TRBJ1-4; possibly TRBD1 for D (6 bases). Deletions cut 5 bases from V and 0 bases from J, with 10 bases between. The CDR3 covers 15 residues. Looked up from germline, CDR1 is MDHEN and CDR2 is SYDVKM. CDR3 region: CASSLGGATNEKLFF. The CDR3 DNA follows: TGTGCCAGCAGTCTAGGGGGAGCAACTAATGAAAAACTGTTTTTT.

This clone has only a few counts. The rearrangement links TRBV4-1 to TRBJ1-1, with 8 bases that match TRBD1. This CDR3 region has 14 residues. Germline loops: CDR1 MGHRA, CDR2 YSYEKL. V lost 4 bases to trimming and J lost 6 bases; unmatched junction nucleotides: 7. CDR3 residues: CASSRETGEAEAFF. In DNA form, the CDR3 reads TGCGCCAGCAGCCGAGAGACAGGGGAGGCTGAAGCTTTCTTT.

This clone was found many times. The V gene is TRBV15, the J gene TRBJ2-7; D may be TRBD1 (6 bases). The germline gives CDR1 LNHNV, CDR2 YYDKDF (reference sequence). V was trimmed by 5 bases and J by 2 bases, leaving 19 bases between them. The CDR3 has 16 residues. As DNA, the CDR3 is TGTGCCACCAGCGACGACAGGAGGACAGCGGCCTACGAGCAGTACTTC. It yields the protein CATSDDRRTAAYEQYF.

This clone has at least ten counts. The J gene is TRBJ2-1, the V gene TRBV5-1, with a possible D match to TRBD1 (6 bases). This CDR3 comprises 14 residues. The V gene lost 4 bases and the J gene lost 3 bases, with 11 bases spanning the gap. Germline V CDR1 and CDR2: SGHRS, YFSETQ. The CDR3 here is CASSPWTVYNEQFF. The CDR3 DNA is TGCGCCAGCAGCCCTTGGACAGTCTACAATGAGCAGTTCTTC.

This clone showed up just a few times. The V gene is TRBV28, the J gene TRBJ1-2; D unclear. This CDR3 comprises 13 residues. Germline values: CDR1 MDHEN, CDR2 SYDVKM. Trimming pared 2 bases from V and 7 bases from J, leaving 11 bases between. The CDR3 coding sequence is TGTGCCAGCAGTTTAAGAGGGCTTAGTGGCTACACCTTC. Amino acids: CASSLRGLSGYTF.

V gene TRBV7-9 combines with J gene TRBJ2-3, with TRBD2 as a possible D gene (6 bases). The germline gives CDR1 SEHNR, CDR2 FQNEAQ (reference sequence). The CDR3 contains 16 residues. V lost 4 bases, J lost 0 bases, and 14 bases lay in between. This chain's CDR3 is CASSSGGPISTDTQYF. CDR3 bases: TGTGCCAGCAGCTCAGGAGGGCCGATTAGCACAGATACGCAGTATTTT.

The chain employs TRBV19 and TRBJ2-4; D is unclear. Germline-derived CDR1 and CDR2 are LNHDA and SQIVND (reference sequence). V gave up 0 bases and J gave up 7 bases, with 10 bases separating them. The CDR3 is 14 amino acids. CDR3 residues: CASSIENRPNIQYF. The DNA for the CDR3 is TGTGCCAGTAGTATAGAGAACAGACCCAACATTCAGTACTTC.